This passage covers 5 T cell receptor beta chains from one sample sequenced in a study of blood T cell repertoires in COVID-19. Method: immunoSEQ multiplex PCR; TCRdb's copy keeps in-frame clones and lacks some. Of around 300,000 clones detected, 70% to 90% appear once; the ten largest clones hold 8% to 13%. Source material: peripheral blood. The receptors originated from a woman in her seventies with acute or convalescent COVID-19.

J is TRBJ1-4 and V is TRBV7-9, with 7 positions matching TRBD1. With V trimmed by 8 bases and J by 0 bases, 6 bases remained unmatched. Germline V gene data show CDR1 as SEHNR and CDR2 as FQNEAQ (reference sequence). The CDR3 is 15 amino acids. Here the CDR3 reads CASGGDRATNEKLFF. The DNA for the CDR3 is TGTGCCAGCGGCGGGGACAGAGCAACTAATGAAAAACTGTTTTTT.

The V and J genes are TRBV3-1 (or the pseudogene TRBV3-2) and TRBJ2-3, with D perhaps matching TRBD1 (7 bases). Germline CDR1 is LGHDT and CDR2 is YNNKEL (reference sequence). CDR3 length: 14 residues. Trimming took off 4 bases at V and 1 base at J, with 9 bases between the two ends. CDR3 nucleotides: TGTGCCAGCAGCCTCAGGGGGGGCACAGATACGCAGTATTTT. This encodes CASSLRGGTDTQYF.

The chain links TRBV3-1 (or the pseudogene TRBV3-2) to TRBJ2-1; tentatively, D is TRBD1 (6 bases). V was pared by 4 bases and J by 12 bases, with 22 bases between. CDR1 and CDR2 (germline): LGHDT, YNNKEL (reference sequence). There are 15 residues in the CDR3. CDR3 coding DNA: TGTGCCAGCAGCCTCGGACAGCCTCGAGGGGCCCTGCAGTTCTTC. It codes for CASSLGQPRGALQFF.

The chain combines TRBV2 with TRBJ2-7, with TRBD2 matching over 10 bases. The J segment lost 3 bases and the V segment lost 6 bases, leaving 5 bases of the junction unmatched. Germline CDR1 reads SNHLY; CDR2 reads FYNNEI. The CDR3 is 14 residues long. CDR3 amino acids: CASSSSGGYYEQYF. DNA of the CDR3: TGTGCCAGCAGCTCTAGCGGGGGCTACTACGAGCAGTACTTC.

The chain is built from TRBV18 and TRBJ1-6; 7 nucleotides agree with TRBD1. The CDR3 covers 16 residues. V lost 5 bases to trimming and J lost 7 bases; unmatched junction nucleotides: 11. Germline CDR1 is KGHSH and CDR2 is LQKENI. The CDR3 DNA reads as TGTGCCAGCTCAAAAGCCGGGACAGTCGCAAATTCACCCCTCCACTTT. Protein product: CASSKAGTVANSPLHF.